The clone carrying this T cell receptor (beta chain) was observed a single time. With 8 bases removed from V and 4 bases from J, the gap between germline ends came to 11 bases. CDR3 length equals 12 residues. Germline CDR1 MNHEY, CDR2 SMNVEV (reference sequence). Profiling relied on immunoSEQ multiplex PCR, and the TCRdb table lists in-frame clones only, not all of them. Here the sample spans about 94,000 clones, approximately 87% being singletons. These data belong to a study of T cell responses to AZD1222 COVID-19 vaccine. The sequenced sample was peripheral blood, obtained 28 days after the second AZD1222 dose. The V and J genes are TRBV27 and TRBJ2-5, with D perhaps TRBD2 (5 bases). The source is an adult who received the AZD1222 COVID-19 vaccine. The CDR3 bases are TGTGCCAGCGGGAGTGACCCAGAGACCCAGTACTTC. Encoded protein: CASGSDPETQYF.